This TCR beta chain was observed in a study of beta chain features in type 1 diabetes. Study-level results: HLA effects on TCRB rearrangement stayed unresolved here. In type 1 diabetes patients, VDJ junctions had fewer insertions; deletions at these junctions were more frequent. For patients and controls alike, PCR might favor shorter templates to the same degree. TCRB CDR3s from Type 1 diabetes patients were moderately but significantly shorter in all four CD4+ subsets.

As concerns this clone: Its antigen is still unknown.

cDNA synthesis used the whole RNA isolate, giving expressed TCRB sequences. Around 3.57 million reads was the average for naive, central memory and regulatory T cell samples. Clones were sequenced by immunoSEQ multiplex PCR, and TCRdb holds only the in-frame ones, with some missing. The sample contains a few hundred thousand clones, around 9.6% of which appear only once. The CDR3 has 18 amino acids. Germline V gene sequence: CDR1 SGHNT, CDR2 YYREEE (reference sequence). V lost 0 bases and J lost 6; bases outside the gene matches: 13. The chain has TRBV5-4 and TRBJ2-7; 12 bases are a match to TRBD2. Sequencing used central memory CD4+ T cells from blood. This receptor was obtained from a man aged 30-40 years with type 1 diabetes. CDR3 region: CASSLGTGRLAGESEQYF. As DNA, the CDR3 is TGTGCCAGCAGCTTGGGGACAGGGCGACTAGCGGGAGAGTCCGAGCAGTACTTC. The whole variable domain, filled in from reference TRBV5-4 and TRBJ2-7, reads ETGVTQSPTHLIKTRGQQVTLRCSSQSGHNTVSWYQQALGQGPQFIFQYYREEENGRGNFPPRFSGLQFPNYSSELNVNALELDDSALYLCASSLGTGRLAGESEQYFGPGTRLTVT.